This TCR beta chain was obtained from a study of T cell repertoires in cytomegalovirus infection. In TCRdb, the reads were re-called with MiXCR into one record per CDR3 protein. In the table there are 110,000 or so distinct CDR3 sequences, about 33% of which are singletons. Study results and limitations: Using cumulative public TCR beta family frequency, the authors identified those who carried CMV together with the relevant HLA.

For this clonotype: Its antigen is currently unknown.

The CDR3 is 13 residues long. Germline-derived CDR1 and CDR2 are MRHNA and SNTAGT. V was trimmed by 2 bases and J by 3 bases, leaving 7 bases between them. The receptor comes from a human donor in good health (CMV status not recorded). Some clones in this sample may be carry-over from other donors' samples. The chain combines TRBV6-4 with TRBJ1-1; no clear D. Sequenced here: CD8+ T cells from cultured PBMCs, sampled from culture after CMV antigen stimulation. CDR3 sequence reads: CASSDVPYTEAFF. In DNA form, the CDR3 reads TGTGCCAGCAGTGACGTGCCCTACACTGAAGCTTTCTTT.